The next 18 T cell receptor beta chains were all read from a single sample in a study of blood T cell repertoires in COVID-19. Assay used: immunoSEQ multiplex PCR; TCRdb lists only in-frame clones, some missing. The table includes about 74,000 clones, roughly 86% detected once. The source material was peripheral blood. The origin of the receptors is a man between 65 and 79 years old with acute or convalescent COVID-19.

This clone is a singleton in its sample. V usage is TRBV3-1 (or the pseudogene TRBV3-2) and J usage is TRBJ2-5, with 9 bases matching TRBD2. V was pared by 2 bases and J by 5 bases, with 3 bases of the junction left unmatched. Germline loops: CDR1 LGHDT, CDR2 YNNKEL (reference sequence). CDR3 length: 14 amino acids. DNA for the CDR3: TGTGCCAGCAGCCAAACCGGACTAGCGGAGACCCAGTACTTC. Protein: CASSQTGLAETQYF.

The table lists this clone with a count of one. The chain is built from TRBV5-6 and TRBJ1-5; D not resolved. Per germline, CDR1 SGHDT and CDR2 YYEEEE. The germline V and J ends were trimmed by 3 bases and 0 bases, with 10 bases remaining between them. This CDR3 is 15 amino acids long. The CDR3 bases are TGTGCCAGCAGCTGGCGGGGTAATAGCAATCAGCCCCAGCATTTT. Translation gives CASSWRGNSNQPQHF.

This chain uses TRBV18 with TRBJ2-1; the match to TRBD2 covers 8 bases. Trimming cost V 2 bases and J 6 bases; bases outside gene matches: 3. Germline CDR1 and CDR2: KGHSH and LQKENI. The CDR3 is 14 amino acids. For the CDR3, the DNA is TGTGCCAGCTCACCATTCAGCGGGAGCAATGAGCAGTTCTTC. Encoded protein: CASSPFSGSNEQFF. Looking up the rest from reference TRBV18 and TRBJ2-1 gives the full variable domain: NAGVMQNPRHLVRRRGQEARLRCSPMKGHSHVYWYRQLPEEGLKFMVYLQKENIIDESGMPKERFSAEFPKEGPSILRIQQVVRGDSAAYFCASSPFSGSNEQFFGPGTRLTVL.

The genes are TRBV6-2 or TRBV6-3 and TRBJ2-2; D uncertain. V was trimmed by 4 bases and J by 7 bases, leaving 10 bases between them. Per germline, CDR1 MNHEY and CDR2 SVGEGT. The CDR3 loop spans 13 amino acids. The chain's CDR3 is CASSSTYSGELFF. CDR3 nucleotide sequence: TGTGCCAGCAGTTCCACTTATAGCGGGGAGCTGTTTTTT.

V gene TRBV10-2 combines with J gene TRBJ2-1; TRBD2 matches 8 bases. The germline V gene has CDR1 WSHSY and CDR2 SAAADI. The CDR3 is 13 residues long. The ends lost 8 bases at V and 5 bases at J; junction bases unmatched: 5. This CDR3 reads CASRGGTNNEQFF. CDR3 sequence (DNA): TGCGCCAGCCGCGGGGGGACAAACAATGAGCAGTTCTTC.

The chain links TRBV7-2 to TRBJ1-3; D is unclear. The CDR3 is 13 amino acids. V shed 4 bases and J shed 0 bases, with 4 bases lying between them. Germline V CDR1 and CDR2: SGHTA, FQGNSA. The CDR3 bases are TGTGCCAGCAGCTCTTACTCTGGAAACACCATATATTTT. Encoded protein: CASSSYSGNTIYF.

This clone was found a few times. This rearrangement joins TRBV7-3 to TRBJ2-5, with TRBD1 identical over 10 bases. CDR1 is SGHTA, CDR2 FQGTGA, per germline. V gave up 0 bases and J gave up 7 bases; unmatched junction bases: 8. The CDR3 is 16 amino acids. The CDR3 bases are TGTGCCAGCAGCTTAACTTCCGGGACAGGGGACGGGACCCAGTACTTC. It specifies CASSLTSGTGDGTQYF.

The chain's CDR3 is CASSFEGVGATEAFF. The CDR3 coding sequence is TGTGCCAGCAGTTTCGAAGGGGTTGGGGCCACTGAAGCTTTCTTT. The chain links TRBV6-2 or TRBV6-3 to TRBJ1-1; maybe TRBD1 (5 bases). Looked up from germline, CDR1 is MNHEY and CDR2 is SVGEGT. V was cut by 4 bases and J by 4 bases, with 16 bases left in between. The CDR3 is 15 amino acids.

The chain has TRBV7-9 and TRBJ1-5, with no clear D. The V and J ends lost 3 bases and 9 bases respectively, with 24 bases between them. Germline CDR1 SEHNR, CDR2 FQNEAQ (reference sequence). The CDR3 has 17 amino acids. The CDR3 nucleotides read TGTGCCAGCAGCTTGGGTGGCGGAATCCGGGGAGAATGGCCCCAGCATTTT. Protein sequence: CASSLGGGIRGEWPQHF.

The CDR3, as DNA: TGTGCCATCAGTGAGTCGGGGGGGCCCTACAATGAGCAGTTCTTC. It is translated as CAISESGGPYNEQFF. The rearrangement links TRBV10-3 to TRBJ2-1; perhaps TRBD2 as D (7 bases). Germline V gene data show CDR1 as ENHRY and CDR2 as SYGVKD. The CDR3 is made up of 15 amino acids. Trimming shortened V by 0 bases and J by 2 bases, and 8 bases separated the two germline ends.

This chain's CDR3 is CASSLAGPPYEQYF. CDR3 sequence (DNA): TGCGCCAGCAGCTTGGCAGGGCCCCCCTACGAGCAGTACTTC. This chain links TRBV5-1 with TRBJ2-7, with D possibly being TRBD1 (5 bases). V lost 0 bases, J lost 2 bases, and 9 bases lay in between. The CDR3 extends over 14 amino acids. Germline CDR1 is SGHRS and CDR2 is YFSETQ.

The sample holds a few counts of this clone. The chain's CDR3 is CASSQGQYPYGYTF. CDR3 DNA sequence: TGCGCCAGCAGCCAAGGGCAGTACCCCTATGGCTACACCTTC. V gene TRBV4-3 combines with J gene TRBJ1-2; D is unclear. There are 14 residues in the CDR3. CDR1 and CDR2 (germline): LGHNA, YSLEER. V was shortened by 1 base and J by 4 bases, with 10 bases between the two germline ends.

The chain is built from TRBV25-1 and TRBJ2-1; perhaps TRBD2 as D (6 bases). Germline lookup yields CDR1 MGHDK and CDR2 SYGVNS. Trimming left V 9 bases short and J 12 bases short, with 18 bases between. CDR3 length equals 12 residues. The CDR3 protein is CASRDSQTAQFF. CDR3 coding DNA: TGTGCCAGTCGGGACTCCCAAACGGCGCAGTTCTTC.

The CDR3, as DNA: TGTGCCAGCAGACCTCACCGGGACAGGGACAATGAGCAGTTCTTC. Protein: CASRPHRDRDNEQFF. The genes are TRBV27 and TRBJ2-1; 9 bases are a match to TRBD1. CDR1 and CDR2 from the germline V gene are MNHEY and SMNVEV (reference sequence). V lost 6 bases to trimming and J lost 5 bases; unmatched junction nucleotides: 8. The length of the CDR3 is 15 residues.

V usage is TRBV5-4 and J usage is TRBJ2-7; TRBD1 might be the D (5 bases). Per germline, CDR1 SGHNT and CDR2 YYREEE (reference sequence). The CDR3 is made up of 14 amino acids. V shed 5 bases and J shed 2 bases, with 14 bases lying between them. CDR3 sequence: CASSPPDTAYEQYF. The CDR3 DNA reads TGTGCCAGCAGTCCCCCGGACACAGCCTACGAGCAGTACTTC.

This chain links TRBV6-5 with TRBJ2-7; perhaps TRBD1 as D (6 bases). The germline V gene has CDR1 MNHEY and CDR2 SVGAGI. The CDR3 spans 13 residues. The ends were cut back, 7 bases at V and 5 bases at J, with 15 bases in the middle. The CDR3 loop reads CASTPPRGNEQYF. The CDR3 DNA reads as TGTGCCAGCACCCCCCCCAGGGGTAACGAGCAGTACTTC.

The rearrangement uses TRBV19 and TRBJ1-1, with 11 bases fitting TRBD1. Unmatched junction bases numbered 8, after V lost 4 bases and J lost 1 base. Germline CDR1 reads LNHDA; CDR2 reads SQIVND (reference sequence). The CDR3 length is 17 residues. CDR3 sequence reads: CASSTGQGASPNTEAFF. The CDR3 bases are TGTGCCAGTAGTACTGGACAGGGGGCGTCTCCGAACACTGAAGCTTTCTTT.

V usage is TRBV19 and J usage is TRBJ1-1; D gene uncertain. V lost 6 bases and J 7 bases, leaving 15 bases between the germline ends. CDR1 is LNHDA, CDR2 SQIVND, per germline (reference sequence). The CDR3 is made up of 13 amino acids. Here the CDR3 DNA reads TGTGCCAGTAGCCAGACTTGGAGGAATGAAGCTTTCTTT. Its protein is CASSQTWRNEAFF. The full variable domain, completed using reference TRBV19 and TRBJ1-1, is DGGITQSPKYLFRKEGQNVTLSCEQNLNHDAMYWYRQDPGQGLRLIYYSQIVNDFQKGDIAEGYSVSREKKESFPLTVTSAQKNPTAFYLCASSQTWRNEAFFGQGTRLTVV.